Presented here are 26 T cell receptor beta chains from one specimen sequenced in a study of metastatic and nonmetastatic thyroid tumors. Ahead of thyroid surgery, no patient had received treatment of any kind. TCRdb called clones again from the PCR reads with MiXCR. Among around 30,000 clones, around 25% were seen once, and the ten largest hold just over 14%. Sequenced: blood. These receptors all come from a female donor with papillary thyroid cancer or a benign thyroid nodule (not recorded which). Some clones in this sample may be carry-over from other donors' samples.

This clone was seen a single time. CDR3 sequence: CSAPAAGTGGDEQYF. CDR3 in DNA: TGCAGTGCCCCTGCCGCCGGGACAGGGGGCGACGAGCAGTACTTC. V and J are TRBV20-1 and TRBJ2-7, with 12 bases aligning to TRBD1. The trim removed 6 bases at V and 5 bases at J, leaving 11 bases unmatched. Germline V gives CDR1 DFQATT, CDR2 SNEGSKA (reference sequence). The CDR3 is 15 residues long.

Only a few counts were recorded for this clone. The chain links TRBV12-5 to TRBJ1-2, with D perhaps TRBD1 (5 bases). The germline V and J ends were trimmed by 7 bases and 0 bases, with 12 bases remaining between them. CDR3 size: 14 residues. Germline lookup yields CDR1 LGHNT and CDR2 FRNRAP. The CDR3 DNA reads TGTGCTAGTGTCGGGTTGACAGCTAACTATGGCTACACCTTC. Its translation: CASVGLTANYGYTF.

This clone appeared a few times. The chain couples TRBV15 to TRBJ2-1; 9 bases agree with TRBD2. The germline CDR1 and CDR2 sequences are LNHNV and YYDKDF (reference sequence). The V gene end was trimmed by 5 bases and the J gene end by 7 bases; junction bases not matched to a gene: 12. This CDR3 is built from 16 residues. This chain's CDR3 is CATSRGGGASWNEQFF. CDR3 nucleotide sequence: TGTGCCACCAGCCGAGGCGGGGGGGCTTCGTGGAATGAGCAGTTCTTC.

The J gene is TRBJ1-1, the V gene TRBV11-3; weak D call: TRBD1 (6 bases). Germline V CDR1 and CDR2: SGHNT, YENEEA. Trimming took 4 bases from V and 1 from J, leaving 13 bases between them. This CDR3 is built from 15 residues. CDR3 nucleotides: TGTGCCAGCAGCTATCCGGGGGGCGCGAACACTGAAGCTTTCTTT. This encodes CASSYPGGANTEAFF.

The rearrangement links TRBV4-1 to TRBJ2-3; TRBD2 aligns across 12 bases. J gave up 3 bases and V 1 base, and 5 bases lay outside the gene matches. In germline, CDR1 is MGHRA, CDR2 YSYEKL. The CDR3 is 17 residues long. CDR3 sequence reads: CASSQGLAGGPTDTQYF. The CDR3 bases are TGCGCCAGCAGCCAAGGGCTAGCGGGAGGGCCGACAGATACGCAGTATTTT.

This clone was picked up many times. This chain joins TRBV4-2 and TRBJ2-1, with no clear D. Trimming shortened V by 0 bases and J by 4 bases, and 13 bases separated the two germline ends. The CDR3 extends over 16 amino acids. In germline, CDR1 is LGHNA, CDR2 YNFKEQ. The chain's CDR3 is CASSQDPTLGYNEQFF. In DNA form, the CDR3 reads TGTGCCAGCAGCCAAGATCCGACTTTGGGATACAATGAGCAGTTCTTC.

This clone is large within its sample. This chain links TRBV6-1 with TRBJ2-1, with D uncertain. The V and J ends lost 0 bases and 2 bases respectively, with 8 bases between them. CDR3 length equals 15 residues. Per the germline V gene, CDR1 is MNHNS and CDR2 is SASEGT. The DNA for the CDR3 is TGTGCCAGCAGTGAAGCTCCTGGGACCTACAATGAGCAGTTCTTC. Translation gives CASSEAPGTYNEQFF.

This clone occurred many times. The chain is built from TRBV24-1 and TRBJ2-3; tentative D call: TRBD2 (6 bases). Trimming cost V 3 bases and J 3 bases, with 12 bases left between them. The CDR3 covers 15 residues. Germline V lookup: CDR1 KGHDR, CDR2 SFDVKD. CDR3 amino acids: CATSDALAATDTQYF. CDR3 DNA sequence: TGTGCCACCAGTGATGCCTTAGCGGCAACAGATACGCAGTATTTT.

In this sample, this clone turned up many times. This rearrangement joins TRBV10-2 to TRBJ2-4, with unresolved D. CDR3 length: 15 amino acids. Trimming left V 2 bases short and J 0 bases short, with 8 bases between. Germline values: CDR1 WSHSY, CDR2 SAAADI. The CDR3, as DNA: TGCGCCAGCAGTGAGACGCCGGGAGCCAAAAACATTCAGTACTTC. Translating gives CASSETPGAKNIQYF.

This clone was picked up many times. The genes are TRBV5-1 and TRBJ2-7; D is tentatively TRBD1 or TRBD2 (5 bases each). This CDR3 spans 14 amino acids. CDR1 and CDR2 (germline): SGHRS, YFSETQ. Trimming removed 2 bases from V and 2 bases from J, with 11 bases in between. DNA of the CDR3: TGCGCCAGCAGCTTTGAGGGGAGAGCCTACGAGCAGTACTTC. As protein: CASSFEGRAYEQYF.

By sample fraction, this clone is medium-sized. This chain connects TRBV6-5 to TRBJ2-7; 7 bases map to TRBD1. The CDR3 spans 14 residues. V was clipped by 2 bases and J by 6 bases; unmatched bases: 7. Germline values: CDR1 MNHEY, CDR2 SVGAGI. The DNA of the CDR3 is TGTGCCAGCAGTTACCCTGACAGGGTGGGCGAGCAGTACTTC. Its translation is CASSYPDRVGEQYF.

There are a few counts of this clone. At one end, the junction sequence differs from germline, possibly due to a read error. The CDR3 DNA reads TGTGCCATCATTGAGGCCAGGACGTGGGATGAGCAGTTCTTC. Translation: CAIIEARTWDEQFF. The chain couples TRBV10-3 to TRBJ2-1; unclear D gene. The CDR3 sequence is 14 residues long. Germline V gene sequence: CDR1 ENHRY, CDR2 SYGVKD.

This clone was observed at least ten times. The V gene is TRBV2, the J gene TRBJ2-6; D possibly corresponds to TRBD1 (6 bases). Trimming pared 3 bases from V and 4 bases from J, leaving 13 bases between. In germline, CDR1 is SNHLY, CDR2 FYNNEI. This CDR3 is built from 16 residues. The CDR3 region has the DNA TGTGCCAGCAGTGAGGTTCAGGGGTACGGGGCCAACGTCCTGACTTTC. Protein: CASSEVQGYGANVLTF.

The V call is TRBV6-1, the J call TRBJ1-2; D is perhaps TRBD1 (5 bases). Germline assignment: CDR1 MNHNS and CDR2 SASEGT. The length of the CDR3 is 17 residues. Trimming stripped 6 bases from V and 6 bases from J, with 26 bases between. The CDR3 DNA follows: TGTGCCAGCAGACCCCGATTGAGGGGCTCGGGTTGCCATGGCTACACCTTC. It specifies CASRPRLRGSGCHGYTF.

This clone was counted ten times or more. V is TRBV28 and J is TRBJ1-2; D is unclear. Germline CDR1 reads MDHEN; CDR2 reads SYDVKM. The CDR3 sequence is 13 residues long. Trimming pared 6 bases from V and 1 base from J, leaving 9 bases between. CDR3: CASRTGDNYGYTF. The CDR3 nucleotides read TGTGCCAGCAGGACCGGGGATAACTATGGCTACACCTTC.

This clone was seen ten or more times. This rearrangement joins TRBV19 to TRBJ1-2; TRBD1 agrees at 10 bases. Germline V gene lookup returns CDR1 LNHDA and CDR2 SQIVND (reference sequence). The V gene end was trimmed by 7 bases and the J gene end by 3 bases; junction bases not matched to a gene: 14. The CDR3 spans 17 residues. DNA of the CDR3: TGTGCCAGTAACCCCGGGACAGGGGCCCTCTCAGACTATGGCTACACCTTC. Its protein is CASNPGTGALSDYGYTF.

This clone was observed many times. The chain couples TRBV7-9 to TRBJ2-2; D unresolved. Deletions cut 3 bases from V and 1 base from J, with 6 bases between. The germline V gene has CDR1 SEHNR and CDR2 FQNEAQ (reference sequence). The CDR3 sequence is 14 residues long. CDR3 amino acids: CASSFDRNTGELFF. In DNA form, the CDR3 reads TGTGCCAGCAGCTTTGACCGGAACACCGGGGAGCTGTTTTTT.

In its sample, this clone was seen many times. This chain uses TRBV20-1 with TRBJ1-1; D is undetermined. CDR1 is DFQATT and CDR2 is SNEGSKA in the germline V gene (reference sequence). V shed 6 bases and J shed 2 bases, with 13 bases lying between them. This CDR3 has 13 residues. CDR3 DNA sequence: TGCAGTGCCAGCAGAGAACCCAACACTGAAGCTTTCTTT. It encodes CSASREPNTEAFF.

This clone occurred many times. V gene TRBV3-1 combines with J gene TRBJ1-2; the D is unclear. Per germline, CDR1 LGHDT and CDR2 YNNKEL (reference sequence). The length of the CDR3 is 15 residues. Trimming shortened V by 1 base and J by 4 bases, and 13 bases separated the two germline ends. CDR3 bases: TGTGCCAGCAGCCAAGCCTTGGACGGTCTCTATGGCTACACCTTC. It yields the protein CASSQALDGLYGYTF.

The chain combines TRBV4-1 with TRBJ1-3; tentative D call: TRBD1 (5 bases). Trimming left V 0 bases short and J 4 bases short, with 10 bases between. CDR1 MGHRA and CDR2 YSYEKL come from the germline V gene. This CDR3 is built from 15 residues. CDR3 DNA sequence: TGCGCCAGCAGCCAAGAAGACAGAATAGGAAACACCATATATTTT. Encoded protein: CASSQEDRIGNTIYF.

At least ten counts were recorded for this clone. For the CDR3, the DNA is TGTGCCAGCAGCTTTAGGGGTTCAGGCGGGGAGCTGTTTTTT. It translates to CASSFRGSGGELFF. The chain couples TRBV11-3 to TRBJ2-2, with a possible D match to TRBD1 (5 bases). Trimming pared 3 bases from V and 7 bases from J, leaving 12 bases between. The length of the CDR3 is 14 residues. Germline assignment: CDR1 SGHNT and CDR2 YENEEA.

This clone came up many times. The V call is TRBV4-1, the J call TRBJ2-1; the D gene is possibly TRBD2 (5 bases). Trimming removed 0 bases from V and 4 bases from J, with 16 bases in between. This CDR3 has 17 residues. From germline, CDR1 is MGHRA and CDR2 YSYEKL. CDR3 amino acids: CASSQDLIWEIYNEQFF. DNA for the CDR3: TGCGCCAGCAGCCAAGATTTGATATGGGAGATATACAATGAGCAGTTCTTC.

This clone was recorded many times. This chain joins TRBV19 and TRBJ2-5, with 7 bases lining up with TRBD1. This CDR3 has 14 residues. V gave up 6 bases and J gave up 4 bases; unmatched junction bases: 8. The germline V gene has CDR1 LNHDA and CDR2 SQIVND (reference sequence). CDR3 sequence reads: CASRPGGLRETQYF. The CDR3 bases are TGTGCCAGTAGGCCAGGGGGTCTCCGAGAGACCCAGTACTTC.

This chain connects TRBV20-1 to TRBJ2-3; 9 bases are shared with TRBD2. This CDR3 has 14 residues. The germline V gene encodes CDR1 DFQATT and CDR2 SNEGSKA (reference sequence). The ends lost 2 bases at V and 7 bases at J; junction bases unmatched: 7. The CDR3 DNA sequence: TGCAGTGCTAGATACCCTAGCGGGATAAATACGCAGTATTTT. It specifies CSARYPSGINTQYF.

This clone was seen only a few times. This rearrangement joins TRBV28 to TRBJ2-7; weak D call: TRBD1 (6 bases). Deletions cut 5 bases from V and 3 bases from J, with 17 bases between. CDR3 length: 15 amino acids. Germline loops: CDR1 MDHEN, CDR2 SYDVKM. The CDR3 region has the DNA TGTGCCAGCAGTACAGGGTCCGAACGCAACTACGAGCAGTACTTC. Its protein product is CASSTGSERNYEQYF.

This clone was seen a few times. This may be a read error, as it is one base from a much larger clone. The genes are TRBV12-3 or TRBV12-4 and TRBJ1-5; 11 nucleotides match TRBD1. The CDR3 is 15 amino acids. The DNA for the CDR3 is TGTGCCAGCAGCTCTGGACAGGGGGCGGTTCAGCCCAAGCATTTT. Translation gives CASSSGQGAVQPKHF.